This TCR beta chain derives from a study of blood T cell repertoires in COVID-19. The overall study: Sites in the United States, Italy and Spain provided acute and convalescent COVID-19 samples.

This clone was counted between two and nine times. Some clones are missing from TCRdb's copy, which holds only in-frame ones; the method was immunoSEQ multiplex PCR. The sample lists 250,000 to 400,000 clones, approximately 89% occurring once. Recruits, aged roughly 18 to 89 years, lived in 20 to 30 US areas. Participant-given clinical history determined each cohort assignment. The sample consisted of PBMCs or T cells enriched from blood (not recorded which). The receptor was derived from a woman in her 30s who had recovered from COVID-19.

CDR3 nucleotide sequence: TGTGCCAGCAGGCCTCAACCCCGGACAGACCAAGAGACCCAGTACTTC. This codes for CASRPQPRTDQETQYF. This chain connects TRBV7-9 to TRBJ2-5; tentatively, D is TRBD1 (6 bases). With 6 bases removed from V and 0 bases from J, the gap between germline ends came to 17 bases. Germline loops: CDR1 SEHNR, CDR2 FQNEAQ (reference sequence). This CDR3 region has 16 residues.